A selection of T cell receptor beta chains follows, all from one sample in a study of blood T cell repertoires in COVID-19. The protocol was immunoSEQ multiplex PCR, while the TCRdb copy is restricted to in-frame clones and leaves out a portion. The sample lists fewer than 350,000 clones; 81% were seen once. Source material: peripheral blood. All receptors come from a woman aged 60-75 years with active or convalescent COVID-19. The CDR3 runs from the conserved cysteine through the conserved F or W. D genes are given only for firm matches. Expanded clones are given a class, and other clones once, few, many or no size at all.

cdr3_nt | cdr3_aa | j_call | d_call | v_call | clone_size | cdr3_length
TGTGCCAGCAGCCCAGGGTACGAGCAGTACTTC | CASSPGYEQYF | TRBJ2-7 | NA | TRBV12-3/TRBV12-4 | NA | 11
TGTGCCAGTAGTACCCTAGGACAGGGCTTTAACCAGCCCCAGCATTTT | CASSTLGQGFNQPQHF | TRBJ1-5 | TRBD1 | TRBV19 | NA | 16
TGTGCCAGCAGCCGTGAAGGGGGCAGGGAGACCCAGTACTTC | CASSREGGRETQYF | TRBJ2-5 | TRBD1 | TRBV2 | few | 14
TGCGCCAGCAGCCAAGATTCGACAGCGTATGAAAAACTGTTTTTT | CASSQDSTAYEKLFF | TRBJ1-4 | NA | TRBV4-3 | NA | 15
TGTGCCAGCAGTTCCGGGACAGCGCATGGCTACACCTTC | CASSSGTAHGYTF | TRBJ1-2 | TRBD1 | TRBV5-6 | NA | 13
TGTGCCAGCAGCGTAGGGGGGACAAGTCCCTACGAGCAGTACTTC | CASSVGGTSPYEQYF | TRBJ2-7 | NA | TRBV9 | NA | 15
TGTGCCAGTAGTCCAACGGACAGGGGCACAGCCGGGGAGCTGTTTTTT | CASSPTDRGTAGELFF | TRBJ2-2 | TRBD1 | TRBV19 | NA | 16
TGCGCCAGCAGCCAGACTTTGGACAGGGTAGCCAAAAACATTCAGTACTTC | CASSQTLDRVAKNIQYF | TRBJ2-4 | TRBD1 | TRBV4-3 | NA | 17
TGTGCCAGCAGTTACGACAGAGGAGCTGAAGCTTTCTTT | CASSYDRGAEAFF | TRBJ1-1 | NA | TRBV6-2/TRBV6-3 | NA | 13
TGTGCCAGCAGCTTAACGGACAGGGCCGATTCACCCCTCCACTTT | CASSLTDRADSPLHF | TRBJ1-6 | TRBD1 | TRBV7-3 | few | 15
TGTGCCAGCAGCCAGTCTACTAATGAAAAACTGTTTTTT | CASSQSTNEKLFF | TRBJ1-4 | NA | TRBV3-1/TRBV3-2 | few | 13
TGCGCCAGCAGTGAGTCGGCAGGGAGGAACTATGGCTACACCTTC | CASSESAGRNYGYTF | TRBJ1-2 | NA | TRBV10-1 | NA | 15
TGTGCCAGCAGCTGGGGTTTGGGGACAGGGGCCTACGAGCAGTACTTC | CASSWGLGTGAYEQYF | TRBJ2-7 | TRBD1 | TRBV7-2 | NA | 16
TGTGCCAGTGGGATGGCAGGGCCCGAGACCCAGTACTTC | CASGMAGPETQYF | TRBJ2-5 | NA | TRBV6-5 | NA | 13
TGTGCCAGTAGTATCAGAGCGGTTTCAACACCTCGGGGGGCGAACACTGAAGCTTTCTTT | CASSIRAVSTPRGANTEAFF | TRBJ1-1 | NA | TRBV19 | NA | 20
TGTGCCAGTAGTCCAGGGTCCCTTAGGGAAAAACTGTTTTTT | CASSPGSLREKLFF | TRBJ1-4 | NA | TRBV19 | NA | 14
TGTGCCAGCAGTTACCAGGGGGGTCACACTGAAGCTTTCTTT | CASSYQGGHTEAFF | TRBJ1-1 | TRBD1 | TRBV6-5 | NA | 14
TGTGCCTGGAGACTAGCGGGGGCCCAAGAGACCCAGTACTTC | CAWRLAGAQETQYF | TRBJ2-5 | TRBD2 | TRBV30 | NA | 14
TGTGCCAGCAGTTTGGGCTCCTATGGCTACACCTTC | CASSLGSYGYTF | TRBJ1-2 | NA | TRBV12-3/TRBV12-4 | NA | 12
TGTGCCATCAGTGAGTCGATGGGGGCCACTAATGAAAAACTGTTTTTT | CAISESMGATNEKLFF | TRBJ1-4 | NA | TRBV10-3 | few | 16
TGTGCCAGCAGCCAAGTGGGCAGGGCCGAGCAGTACTTC | CASSQVGRAEQYF | TRBJ2-7 | NA | TRBV11-2 | few | 13
TGTGCCACCAGCAGAGATCGGCGGGTAGTGAACACTGAAGCTTTCTTT | CATSRDRRVVNTEAFF | TRBJ1-1 | NA | TRBV15 | NA | 16
TGTGCCAGCAGCTTAAGCGCAGGGAACACCGGGGAGCTGTTTTTT | CASSLSAGNTGELFF | TRBJ2-2 | NA | TRBV7-3 | few | 15
TGTGCCAGTAGTATTGGGGGGGACTACGAGCAGTACTTC | CASSIGGDYEQYF | TRBJ2-7 | TRBD2 | TRBV19 | NA | 13
TGTGCCAGCAGCTTATCCCCGCTTCACCGGGTTCGCTATGGCTACACCTTC | CASSLSPLHRVRYGYTF | TRBJ1-2 | NA | TRBV11-2 | NA | 17
TGTGCCAGCAGCTTAGGGGCAGGGGAGAACTACGAGCAGTACTTC | CASSLGAGENYEQYF | TRBJ2-7 | NA | TRBV11-3 | NA | 15
TGTGCCAGCAGTCCGCCGGGGGGGTCTTACTATGGCTACACCTTC | CASSPPGGSYYGYTF | TRBJ1-2 | NA | TRBV27 | once | 15
TGTGCCAGCAGCTTAGTAGGGACAGGGGGCCTCAGCACCGGGGAGCTGTTTTTT | CASSLVGTGGLSTGELFF | TRBJ2-2 | TRBD1 | TRBV11-2 | once | 18
TGTGCCAGCAGTTTTCGTAATCAGCCCCAGCATTTT | CASSFRNQPQHF | TRBJ1-5 | NA | TRBV27 | NA | 12
TGTGCCACCAGTGAGTCCTCACTAGCGGGGGCCTCCGGGGAGCTGTTTTTT | CATSESSLAGASGELFF | TRBJ2-2 | TRBD2 | TRBV24-1 | once | 17
TGTGCCAGCAGTTACGTTTGGGCAGGCAGCTTTAACACTGAAGCTTTCTTT | CASSYVWAGSFNTEAFF | TRBJ1-1 | NA | TRBV6-2/TRBV6-3 | NA | 17
TGCGCCAGCAGCCCGCTAGCGGGGCGCCAAGAGACCCAGTACTTC | CASSPLAGRQETQYF | TRBJ2-5 | TRBD2 | TRBV5-1 | NA | 15
TGCGCCAGCAGCGAGGGGACAGGAAACTACGAGCAGTACTTC | CASSEGTGNYEQYF | TRBJ2-7 | TRBD1 | TRBV5-1 | few | 14
TGTGCCAGCAGCCCTAAACCGGGGGAAGGGGATGAAAAACTGTTTTTT | CASSPKPGEGDEKLFF | TRBJ1-4 | NA | TRBV5-4 | NA | 16
TGTGCCTGGACCGACAGGTTAAATCAGCCCCAGCATTTT | CAWTDRLNQPQHF | TRBJ1-5 | NA | TRBV30 | NA | 13
TGTGCCACCAGTGATCCAATGACGGGACAGGGTGAAAATGAGCAGTTCTTC | CATSDPMTGQGENEQFF | TRBJ2-1 | TRBD1 | TRBV24-1 | NA | 17
TGCGCCAGCAGCTTGGCCAGGGACGAGCAGTACTTC | CASSLARDEQYF | TRBJ2-7 | NA | TRBV5-1 | NA | 12
TGTGCCAGCCGCGACAGGTCGAACACTGAAGCTTTCTTT | CASRDRSNTEAFF | TRBJ1-1 | NA | TRBV5-4 | NA | 13
TGTGCCTGGAGTGTAGAGGGGGCCTACACCTATGGCTACACCTTC | CAWSVEGAYTYGYTF | TRBJ1-2 | TRBD1 | TRBV30 | NA | 15
TGTGCCAGCAGCGCCGGGACAGGGACAGATACGCAGTATTTT | CASSAGTGTDTQYF | TRBJ2-3 | TRBD1 | TRBV7-9 | NA | 14
TGTGCCAGCTCACCGAGCGGGGGGGCTTACGAGCAGTACTTC | CASSPSGGAYEQYF | TRBJ2-7 | TRBD2 | TRBV18 | NA | 14
TGTGCCAGCAGCCTCGGCAGGGGTTCCCCCCTCCACTTT | CASSLGRGSPLHF | TRBJ1-6 | NA | TRBV3-1/TRBV3-2 | NA | 13
TGTGCCAGCAGTTTAAGGTGGGGCAGTACCTACACCCCCTACGAGCAGTACTTC | CASSLRWGSTYTPYEQYF | TRBJ2-7 | NA | TRBV27 | once | 18
TGTGCCAGCAGACTGAAGGGGGGGCCGTACAATGAGCAGTTCTTC | CASRLKGGPYNEQFF | TRBJ2-1 | NA | TRBV6-5 | NA | 15
TGTGCCAGCTCACCTAGTGGTGAGACCCAGTACTTC | CASSPSGETQYF | TRBJ2-5 | NA | TRBV18 | few | 12
TGCAGCGTTGGAGCGGGGACTAGCGCTGGGGGGACCCAGTACTTC | CSVGAGTSAGGTQYF | TRBJ2-5 | TRBD2 | TRBV29-1 | few | 15
TGTGCCAGCAGCCTTTTACAGGGGTTCACAGATACGCAGTATTTT | CASSLLQGFTDTQYF | TRBJ2-3 | TRBD1 | TRBV3-1/TRBV3-2 | few | 15
TGTGCCAGCAGTTCCGGCAGGGCGTATGGCTACACCTTC | CASSSGRAYGYTF | TRBJ1-2 | NA | TRBV6-2/TRBV6-3 | NA | 13
TGTGCCAGCTCACCAGGCCCCCGGGATCATACCGGGGAGCTGTTTTTT | CASSPGPRDHTGELFF | TRBJ2-2 | NA | TRBV18 | NA | 16
TGCGCCAGCAGCCAAGTAGAGAAGATCCTCATGAACACTGAAGCTTTCTTT | CASSQVEKILMNTEAFF | TRBJ1-1 | NA | TRBV4-1 | NA | 17